This T cell receptor (beta chain) was profiled in a study of blood T cell repertoires in COVID-19. The wider study: PBMCs, B-cell-depleted T cells, or T cells provided the cDNA or gDNA that made up the material.

The CDR3 has 13 amino acids. In germline, CDR1 is LNHDA, CDR2 SQIVND (reference sequence). V was trimmed by 5 bases and J by 0 bases, leaving 7 bases between them. TCRdb's table, derived via immunoSEQ multiplex PCR, lists solely in-frame clones and lacks some. The table has under 500,000 clones, 75% to 90% seen once; the top ten hold roughly 1.1%. Sequences were obtained from PBMCs or T cells enriched from blood (not recorded which). This chain connects TRBV19 to TRBJ1-1; D remains ambiguous. This clonotype originated in a man under 40 who had recovered from COVID-19. CDR3 in amino acids: CASSQTLNTEAFF. The CDR3, as DNA: TGTGCCAGTAGTCAGACATTGAACACTGAAGCTTTCTTT.